This T cell receptor (beta chain) was documented in a study of PD-L1 blockade in urothelial cancer. Study-level background: Blood was subjected to analysis at 3 weeks (second dose) and 6 weeks following treatment start. The study recovered a median of 141,255 T cells per blood sample.

In each PCR, synthetic TCR analog templates were spiked in. Only in-frame clones appear in the TCRdb table, and some are missing; sequencing was by immunoSEQ multiplex PCR. The data contain roughly 87,000 clones, 87% of them singletons. Germline values: CDR1 GTSNPN, CDR2 SVGIG (reference sequence). This CDR3 is built from 13 residues. The V end was cut by 2 bases, the J end by 8 bases, with 13 bases between. Here the sequenced sample was PBMCs, taken around atezolizumab (anti-PD-L1) treatment. This chain uses TRBV30 with TRBJ2-4, with D possibly being TRBD1 (8 bases). This receptor was taken from a woman in her seventies with urothelial cancer. The CDR3 sequence: CAWSLTGGDIQYF. The CDR3 bases are TGTGCCTGGAGTCTCACAGGGGGGGACATTCAGTACTTC.